The 8 T cell receptor beta chains presented below share a single source sample, sequenced in a study of beta chain features in type 1 diabetes. Reverse transcribing all isolated RNA meant expressed TCRB transcripts were sequenced. Sequencing was performed with immunoSEQ multiplex PCR; in TCRdb, only in-frame clones are kept and a portion is missing. The data show fewer than 900,000 clones, about 17% seen once. Sequenced: naive CD4+ T cells from blood. Every receptor here comes from a woman aged 18-35 years in good health.

This clone has only a few counts. CDR3 amino acids: CASVEGPNYGYTF. The CDR3 DNA follows: TGTGCCAGCGTGGAGGGGCCTAACTATGGCTACACCTTC. The gene calls are TRBV28 and TRBJ1-2; TRBD1 is a possible D gene (5 bases). This CDR3 is built from 13 residues. Germline V gives CDR1 MDHEN, CDR2 SYDVKM. V was trimmed by 8 bases and J by 0 bases, leaving 10 bases between them.

The table lists this clone with a few counts. The CDR3 DNA reads TGTGCCAGCAGCTTACCCCCGGAAGCTATTAGCACCGGGGAGCTGTTTTTT. This codes for CASSLPPEAISTGELFF. The rearrangement joins TRBV7-8 to TRBJ2-2; D gene ambiguous. Trimming shortened V by 2 bases and J by 4 bases, and 17 bases separated the two germline ends. This CDR3 region has 17 residues. From germline, CDR1 is SGHVS and CDR2 FQNEAQ.

This chain connects TRBV29-1 to TRBJ2-1; 15 bases fit TRBD2. The CDR3 has 14 amino acids. V lost 5 bases to trimming and J lost 8 bases; unmatched junction nucleotides: 4. Germline CDR1 SQVTM, CDR2 ANQGSEA. CDR3: CSVSRTSGRDEQFF. CDR3 coding DNA: TGCAGCGTTTCCCGGACTAGCGGGAGGGATGAGCAGTTCTTC.

This clone has only a few counts. The chain uses TRBV7-2 and TRBJ1-3, with 8 nucleotides matching TRBD1. V lost 1 base to trimming and J lost 2 bases; unmatched junction nucleotides: 1. This CDR3 comprises 15 residues. Germline CDR1 SGHTA, CDR2 FQGNSA. CDR3 in amino acids: CASSLGTGTGNTIYF. The CDR3 DNA reads as TGTGCCAGCAGCTTAGGGACAGGGACTGGAAACACCATATATTTT.

This clone was counted only a few times. The V and J genes are TRBV19 and TRBJ2-5, with 9 positions matching TRBD2. The CDR3 contains 13 residues. Germline V lookup: CDR1 LNHDA, CDR2 SQIVND (reference sequence). The V segment lost 10 bases and the J segment 5 bases; nucleotides outside the gene matches: 8. In DNA, the CDR3 is TGTGCCACCCGTGCGGGAGGGCGGGAGACCCAGTACTTC. Translating it yields CATRAGGRETQYF.

This clone was counted only a few times. This rearrangement joins TRBV10-3 to TRBJ2-7; 8 positions agree with TRBD2. The CDR3 spans 13 residues. V was clipped by 5 bases and J by 3 bases; unmatched bases: 3. Germline V gives CDR1 ENHRY, CDR2 SYGVKD. CDR3 in DNA: TGTGCCATCAGTAAAGCGGGAGACTACGAGCAGTACTTC. Its protein product is CAISKAGDYEQYF.

This clone was observed a handful of times. The V and J genes are TRBV25-1 and TRBJ1-2, with a weak D call TRBD1 (6 bases). The ends were cut back, 1 base at V and 4 bases at J, with 13 bases in the middle. This CDR3 has 15 amino acids. CDR1 and CDR2 from the germline V gene are MGHDK and SYGVNS. The CDR3 DNA reads as TGTGCCAGCAGTGAATTGGGGGGCGCTGGCTATGGCTACACCTTC. Protein product: CASSELGGAGYGYTF.

V usage is TRBV18 and J usage is TRBJ2-5; either TRBD1 or TRBD2 may fit D (5 bases each). Germline CDR1 KGHSH, CDR2 LQKENI. The CDR3 sequence is 14 residues long. V lost 6 bases and J 4 bases, leaving 15 bases between the germline ends. The CDR3 DNA follows: TGTGCCAGCTCCGAAAGACTTGGGGGAGAGACCCAGTACTTC. This codes for CASSERLGGETQYF.